These 13 T cell receptor beta chains were sequenced from one sample in a study of identical twins (dated by TCRdb to 2016 to 2018). The library relied on 5' RACE. The sequencer listed for this sample is Illumina HiSeq 2000. The public reads were reprocessed in TCRdb via fastp at Q25 and MiXCR, keeping in-frame beta chains. Each entry is one CDR3 protein sequence, shown with its most common DNA and genes. Counted in this sample were about 900,000 distinct CDR3 sequences; 10% to 15% of them appeared once. 1.5% to 2% of the sample belongs to the ten largest clones. Separately, the same data were catalogued under a study of yellow fever vaccine responses in identical twins.

The specimen was PBMCs. The receptors shown here come from a woman under 30 in good health.

This clonotype was seen only a few times. This rearrangement joins TRBV6-2 or TRBV6-3 to TRBJ2-7; TRBD2 matches 11 bases. CDR3 size: 13 residues. Germline-derived CDR1 and CDR2 are MNHEY and SVGEGT. V lost 6 bases to trimming and J lost 6 bases; unmatched junction nucleotides: 4. The CDR3 region is CASRLAGGLEQYF. In nucleotides, the CDR3 is TGTGCCAGCAGATTAGCGGGAGGGCTCGAGCAGTACTTC.

This clonotype has just a few counts. The CDR3: CASMTGLAGGEYSYNEQFF. The DNA of the CDR3 is TGCGCCAGCATGACCGGACTAGCGGGAGGGGAGTACTCCTACAATGAGCAGTTCTTC. The chain joins TRBV5-1 to TRBJ2-1; the match to TRBD2 covers 15 bases. CDR1 is SGHRS, CDR2 YFSETQ, per germline. With V trimmed by 6 bases and J by 0 bases, 10 bases remained unmatched. The CDR3 is made up of 19 amino acids.

V gene TRBV9 combines with J gene TRBJ2-2; TRBD2 matches 11 bases. The CDR3 consists of 17 residues. Germline-derived CDR1 and CDR2 are SGDLS and YYNGEE. Unmatched junction bases numbered 10, after V lost 3 bases and J lost 6 bases. The CDR3, as DNA: TGTGCCAGCAGCGAAAACTTAGCGGGAGGGCAGCCCGGGGAGCTGTTTTTT. It is translated as CASSENLAGGQPGELFF.

The chain employs TRBV3-1 and TRBJ2-2; TRBD1 might be the D (5 bases). The CDR3 totals 17 residues. V was pared by 5 bases and J by 2 bases, with 18 bases between. The germline V gene has CDR1 LGHDT and CDR2 YNNKEL (reference sequence). As DNA, the CDR3 is TGTGCCAGCAGCGGTCACCGGAGTCAGGGTAACACCGGGGAGCTGTTTTTT. Amino acids: CASSGHRSQGNTGELFF.

This clonotype was recorded a few times. The rearrangement uses TRBV14 and TRBJ1-2, with 7 bases identical to TRBD1. This CDR3 has 16 residues. Germline V CDR1 and CDR2: SGHDN, FVKESK. J was trimmed by 4 bases and V by 4 bases; bases with no gene match: 12. DNA of the CDR3: TGTGCCAGCAGCCTATTCCGGGACAGCCTACCCTATGGCTACACCTTC. Its protein is CASSLFRDSLPYGYTF.

This clonotype was observed a few times. The V call is TRBV11-2, the J call TRBJ2-3; TRBD2 agrees at 10 bases. Germline V gene sequence: CDR1 SGHAT, CDR2 FQNNGV. The junction had 6 bases not matched to a gene; V was cut back by 1 base and J by 2 bases. CDR3 length: 17 amino acids. The CDR3 protein is CASSLVPAGGFTDTQYF. For the CDR3, the DNA is TGTGCCAGCAGCTTAGTCCCAGCGGGAGGGTTCACAGATACGCAGTATTTT.

This chain uses TRBV7-9 with TRBJ2-4; D is ambiguous. The germline V gene has CDR1 SEHNR and CDR2 FQNEAQ (reference sequence). There are 14 residues in the CDR3. Trimming removed 4 bases from V and 0 bases from J, with 7 bases in between. The CDR3 region has the DNA TGTGCCAGCAGCTCTGGGGAAGCCAAAAACATTCAGTACTTC. Its translation: CASSSGEAKNIQYF.

This clonotype turned up a few times. The J gene is TRBJ2-7, the V gene TRBV28, with D perhaps matching TRBD1 (6 bases). V was shortened by 4 bases and J by 0 bases, with 16 bases between the two germline ends. Per the germline V gene, CDR1 is MDHEN and CDR2 is SYDVKM. The CDR3 runs 16 residues. Here the CDR3 reads CASSSGQSPTSYEQYV. The CDR3 DNA is TGTGCCAGCAGTTCCGGACAGAGCCCTACCTCCTACGAGCAGTACGTC.

Only a few counts were recorded for this clonotype. This clone may be a read error of a much larger clone one base away. This chain uses TRBV20-1 with TRBJ1-1; 7 nucleotides line up with TRBD1. Germline CDR1 and CDR2: DFQATT and SNEGSKA (reference sequence). This CDR3 is built from 15 residues. In DNA form, the CDR3 reads TGCTGTGCAACCGGGACAGATAACCCGAACACTGAAGCTTTCTTT. It encodes CCATGTDNPNTEAFF.

The chain recombines TRBV4-1 with TRBJ2-7; 7 bases map to TRBD1. Germline values: CDR1 MGHRA, CDR2 YSYEKL. The CDR3 spans 16 residues. The ends lost 0 bases at V and 2 bases at J; junction bases unmatched: 7. The CDR3 protein is CASSQDFRGKAYEQYF. The CDR3 DNA is TGCGCCAGCAGCCAAGATTTCAGGGGGAAGGCCTACGAGCAGTACTTC.

This chain joins TRBV15 and TRBJ2-3, with D perhaps matching TRBD2 (5 bases). The CDR3 runs to 17 residues. The V gene lost 3 bases and the J gene lost 0 bases, with 16 bases spanning the gap. From germline, CDR1 is LNHNV and CDR2 YYDKDF (reference sequence). The CDR3 coding sequence is TGTGCCACCAGCAGGAAAATAGCGAGAACTAGCACAGATACGCAGTATTTT. Its translation: CATSRKIARTSTDTQYF.

This clonotype turned up a few times. The genes are TRBV7-9 and TRBJ2-5; maybe TRBD1 (5 bases). V was clipped by 5 bases and J by 5 bases, with 18 bases between them. CDR1 SEHNR and CDR2 FQNEAQ come from the germline V gene (reference sequence). The CDR3 loop spans 15 amino acids. In DNA, the CDR3 is TGTGCCAGCAGCCGGGTAAAGGGGTTCCGGGAGACCCAGTACTTC. The encoded protein is CASSRVKGFRETQYF.

The chain joins TRBV6-1 to TRBJ2-4; D gene uncertain. The CDR3 contains 13 residues. V was trimmed by 10 bases and J by 0 bases, leaving 10 bases between them. The germline V gene encodes CDR1 MNHNS and CDR2 SASEGT. The CDR3 nucleotides read TGTGCCACCAGGAACCTAGCCAAAAACATTCAGTACTTC. It translates to CATRNLAKNIQYF.